This T cell receptor beta chain was identified in a study of blood T cell repertoires in COVID-19. Per the original methods: For nucleated cells, counts were estimated from reference gene primer amplification. Clones were sequenced by immunoSEQ multiplex PCR, and TCRdb holds only the in-frame ones, with some missing. That table supplies the V and J calls and clone size; D and trimming were determined from the DNA. The table lists fewer than 80,000 clones, roughly 88% of them singletons. Per the germline V gene, CDR1 is MRHNA and CDR2 is SNTAGT. The V gene end was trimmed by 2 bases and the J gene end by 5 bases; junction bases not matched to a gene: 3. CDR3 length equals 14 residues.

The clonotype originates from a man in his thirties or forties with acute or convalescent COVID-19. V gene TRBV6-4 combines with J gene TRBJ2-3, with TRBD1 identical over 8 bases. Sequenced material: peripheral blood. Here the CDR3 reads CASSDRTGRDTQYF. DNA for the CDR3: TGTGCCAGCAGTGACCGGACAGGGCGAGATACGCAGTATTTT.